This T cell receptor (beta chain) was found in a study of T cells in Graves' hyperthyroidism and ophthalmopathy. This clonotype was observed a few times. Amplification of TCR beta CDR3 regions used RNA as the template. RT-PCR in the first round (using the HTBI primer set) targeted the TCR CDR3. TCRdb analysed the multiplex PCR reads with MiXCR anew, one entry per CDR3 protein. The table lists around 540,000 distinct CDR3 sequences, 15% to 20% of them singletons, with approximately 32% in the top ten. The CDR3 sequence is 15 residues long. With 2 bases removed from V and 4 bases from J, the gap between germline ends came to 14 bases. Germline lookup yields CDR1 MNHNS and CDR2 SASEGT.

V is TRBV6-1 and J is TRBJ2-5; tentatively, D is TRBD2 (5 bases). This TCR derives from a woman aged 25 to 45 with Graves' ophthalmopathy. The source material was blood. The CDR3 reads CASSESRGRGETQYF. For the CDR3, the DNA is TGTGCCAGCAGTGAATCTAGAGGTCGGGGAGAGACCCAGTACTTC.